This entry describes one TCR beta chain. Its antigen is unknown. The CDR3 length is 16 residues. Germline V gene sequence: CDR1 LNHDA, CDR2 SQIVND (reference sequence). V gave up 4 bases and J gave up 6 bases, with 19 bases separating them. The data belong to a study of T cell responses to AZD1222 COVID-19 vaccine. Overall study results and limits: Spike-specific TCR depth and breadth grew after two AZD1222 doses. The donor group comprised mostly white British people and more females; the analysis possibly underestimated clonal diversity. Baseline testing showed seropositivity in only five or six AZD1222 recipients.

Both about-4-week and about-12-week second-dose recipients were combined. The protocol was immunoSEQ multiplex PCR, while the TCRdb copy is restricted to in-frame clones and leaves out a portion. Among approximately 140,000 clones listed, 90% were seen once. Specimen: peripheral blood, collected 28 days after the second AZD1222 dose. This TCR was recovered from an adult who received the AZD1222 COVID-19 vaccine. J is TRBJ2-4 and V is TRBV19, with D possibly matching TRBD2 (6 bases). Here the CDR3 DNA reads TGTGCCAGTAGTACCGATAGCGGACCTACTAGAAACATTCAGTACTTC. Amino acids: CASSTDSGPTRNIQYF.